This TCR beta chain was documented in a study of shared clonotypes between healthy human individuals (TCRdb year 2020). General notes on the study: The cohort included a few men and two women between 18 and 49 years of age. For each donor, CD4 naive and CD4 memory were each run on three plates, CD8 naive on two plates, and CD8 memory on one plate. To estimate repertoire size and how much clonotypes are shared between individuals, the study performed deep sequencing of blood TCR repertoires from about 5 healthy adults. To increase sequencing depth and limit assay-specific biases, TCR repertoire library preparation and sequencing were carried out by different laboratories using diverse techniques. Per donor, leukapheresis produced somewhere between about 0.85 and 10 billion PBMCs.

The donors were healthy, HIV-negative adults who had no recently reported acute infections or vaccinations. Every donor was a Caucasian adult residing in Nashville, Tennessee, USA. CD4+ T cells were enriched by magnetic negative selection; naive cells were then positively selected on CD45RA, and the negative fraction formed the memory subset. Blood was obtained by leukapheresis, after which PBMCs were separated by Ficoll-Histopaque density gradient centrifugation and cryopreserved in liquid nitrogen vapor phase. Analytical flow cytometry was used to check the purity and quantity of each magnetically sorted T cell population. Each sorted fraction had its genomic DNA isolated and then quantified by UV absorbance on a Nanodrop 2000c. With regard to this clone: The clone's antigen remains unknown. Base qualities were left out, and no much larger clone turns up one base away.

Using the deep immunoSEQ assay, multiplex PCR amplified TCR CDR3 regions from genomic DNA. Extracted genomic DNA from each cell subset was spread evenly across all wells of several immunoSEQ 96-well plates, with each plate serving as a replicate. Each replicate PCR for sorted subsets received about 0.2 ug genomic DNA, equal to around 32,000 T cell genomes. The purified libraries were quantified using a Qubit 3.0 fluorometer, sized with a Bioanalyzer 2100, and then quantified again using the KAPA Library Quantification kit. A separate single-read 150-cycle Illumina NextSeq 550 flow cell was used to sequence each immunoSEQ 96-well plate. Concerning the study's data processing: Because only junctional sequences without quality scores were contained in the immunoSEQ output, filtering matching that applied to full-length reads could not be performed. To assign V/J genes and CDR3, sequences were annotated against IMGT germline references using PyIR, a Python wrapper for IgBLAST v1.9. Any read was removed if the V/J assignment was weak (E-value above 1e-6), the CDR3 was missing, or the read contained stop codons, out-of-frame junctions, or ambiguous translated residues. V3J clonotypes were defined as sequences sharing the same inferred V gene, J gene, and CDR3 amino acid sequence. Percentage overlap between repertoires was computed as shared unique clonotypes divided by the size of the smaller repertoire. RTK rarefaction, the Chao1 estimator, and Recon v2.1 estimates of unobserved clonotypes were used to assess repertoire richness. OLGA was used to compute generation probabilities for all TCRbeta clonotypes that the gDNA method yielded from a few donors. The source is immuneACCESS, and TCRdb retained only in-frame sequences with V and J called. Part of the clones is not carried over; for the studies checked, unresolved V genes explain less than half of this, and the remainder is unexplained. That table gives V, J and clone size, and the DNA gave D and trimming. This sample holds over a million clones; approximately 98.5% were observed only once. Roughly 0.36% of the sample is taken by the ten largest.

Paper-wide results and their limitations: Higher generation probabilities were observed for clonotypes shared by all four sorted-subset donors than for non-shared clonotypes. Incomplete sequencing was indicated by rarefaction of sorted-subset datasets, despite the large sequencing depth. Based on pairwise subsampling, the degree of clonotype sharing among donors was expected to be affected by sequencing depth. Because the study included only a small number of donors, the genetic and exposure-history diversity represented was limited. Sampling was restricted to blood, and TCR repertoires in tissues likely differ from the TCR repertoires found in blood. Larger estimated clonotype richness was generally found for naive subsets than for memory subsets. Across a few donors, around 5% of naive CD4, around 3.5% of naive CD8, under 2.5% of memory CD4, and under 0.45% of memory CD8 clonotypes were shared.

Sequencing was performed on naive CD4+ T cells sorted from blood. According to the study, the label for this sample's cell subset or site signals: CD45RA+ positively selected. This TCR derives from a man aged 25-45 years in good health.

The nucleotide sequence is given as TGTGCCAGCAGCCGTCGAGGGGCAGCGGGAGGGACAGATACGCAGTATTTT. Its translation reads: CASSRRGAAGGTDTQYF. The chain joins TRBV7-2 to TRBJ2-3, with 10 junctional bases fitting TRBD2. The germline V gene encodes CDR1 SGHTA and CDR2 FQGNSA. The CDR3 starts with the cysteine, ends with the phenylalanine, and has 17 residues. Solely the CDR3 DNA is kept, with 51 bases framed from the first base. V lost 5 bases and J lost 3 bases, and the count of bases not matched to a germline gene is 11.